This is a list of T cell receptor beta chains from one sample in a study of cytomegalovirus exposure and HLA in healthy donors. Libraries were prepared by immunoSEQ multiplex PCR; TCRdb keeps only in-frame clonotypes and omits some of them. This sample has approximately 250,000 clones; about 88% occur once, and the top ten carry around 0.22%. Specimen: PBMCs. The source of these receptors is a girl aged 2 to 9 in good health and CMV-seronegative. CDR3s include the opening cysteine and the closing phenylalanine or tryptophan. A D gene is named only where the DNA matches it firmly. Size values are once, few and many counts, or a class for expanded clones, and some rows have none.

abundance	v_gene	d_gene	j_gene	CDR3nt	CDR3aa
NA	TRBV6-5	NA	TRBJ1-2	TGTGCCAGCAGTTACGGAGTACAGGGCTATGGCTACACCTTC	CASSYGVQGYGYTF
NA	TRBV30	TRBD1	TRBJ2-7	TGTGCCTGGAGTGTAGACAGGGGAGCCTACGAGCAGTACTTC	CAWSVDRGAYEQYF
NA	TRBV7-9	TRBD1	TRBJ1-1	TGTGCCAGCAGCTCCCCTTCCGGGACAGTGAACACTGAAGCTTTCTTT	CASSSPSGTVNTEAFF
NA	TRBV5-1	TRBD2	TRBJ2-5	TGCGCCAGCAGCTTGGGTACTAGCGGGGGGGCTGAGACCCAGTACTTC	CASSLGTSGGAETQYF
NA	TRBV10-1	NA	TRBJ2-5	TGCGCCAGCAGTTCCGGTACTTCCGGGACAAAAAAAGAGACCCAGTACTTC	CASSSGTSGTKKETQYF
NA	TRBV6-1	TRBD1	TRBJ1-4	TGTGCCAGCACTTACGACAGGGGTGGTGAAAAACTGTTTTTT	CASTYDRGGEKLFF
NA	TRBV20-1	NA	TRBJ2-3	TGCAGTGCGGGAGTAACAGATACGCAGTATTTT	CSAGVTDTQYF
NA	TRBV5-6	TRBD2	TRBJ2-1	TGTGCCAGCAGCTTGGGTAGCGGGAGCTCCTACAATGAGCAGTTCTTC	CASSLGSGSSYNEQFF
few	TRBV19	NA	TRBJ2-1	TGTGCCAGTACCGATCTGGGGGCAGTCAATGAGCAGTTCTTC	CASTDLGAVNEQFF
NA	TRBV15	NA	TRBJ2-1	TGTGCCACCAGCAGAGACGCGGCGGGACTGACCTACAATGAGCAGTTCTTC	CATSRDAAGLTYNEQFF
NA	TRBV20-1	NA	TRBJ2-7	TGCAGTGCTTACACAGGGAACGAGCAGTACTTC	CSAYTGNEQYF
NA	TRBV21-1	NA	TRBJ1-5	TGTGCCAGCAGCGTCTCAGGGGGCGAACAGCCCCAGCATTTT	CASSVSGGEQPQHF
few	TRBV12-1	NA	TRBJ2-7	TGTGCCAGCAGCTTTCCCGGGACTAGCGGGGGCTCCTACGAGCAGTACTTC	CASSFPGTSGGSYEQYF
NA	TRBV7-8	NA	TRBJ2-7	TGTGCCAGCAGCTGGACAACTTACGTTTCCTACGAGCAGTACTTC	CASSWTTYVSYEQYF
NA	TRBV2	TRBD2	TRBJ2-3	TGTGCCAGCAGGGGACTAGCGGGGGGACCGAATACGCAGTATTTT	CASRGLAGGPNTQYF
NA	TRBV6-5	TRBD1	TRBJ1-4	TGTGCCAGCAGTCCCACAGGGGGCGGGGAAAAACTGTTTTTT	CASSPTGGGEKLFF
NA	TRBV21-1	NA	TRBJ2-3	TGTGCCAGCCCACAGGGAGGGCCCACAGATACGCAGTATTTT	CASPQGGPTDTQYF
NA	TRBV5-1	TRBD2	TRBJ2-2	TGCGCCAGCAGCCCTCGGGAGGCCGGGCCGGCCGGGGAGCTGTTTTTT	CASSPREAGPAGELFF
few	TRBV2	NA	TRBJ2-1	TGTGCCAGCAGTGTGGAGGGGAGCTCCTACAATGAGCAGTTCTTC	CASSVEGSSYNEQFF
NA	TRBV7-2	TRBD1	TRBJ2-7	TGTGCCAGCAGCAAGGGACAGGCTTTCTACGAGCAGTACTTC	CASSKGQAFYEQYF
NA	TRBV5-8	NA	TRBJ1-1	TGTGCCAGCAGCTTGCAGGGGCCGAACACTGAAGCTTTCTTT	CASSLQGPNTEAFF
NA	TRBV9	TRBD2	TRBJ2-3	TGTGCCAGCAGCGCGGGACTAGCGGGGGGATCATTAGATACGCAGTATTTT	CASSAGLAGGSLDTQYF
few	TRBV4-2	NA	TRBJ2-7	TGTGCCAGCAGCAAAATAAAGGACACGGGAGACTCCTACGAGCAGTACTTC	CASSKIKDTGDSYEQYF
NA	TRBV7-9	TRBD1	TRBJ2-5	TGTGCCAGCAGCTCAGCCGGGACAGGTTTTCGAGAGACCCAGTACTTC	CASSSAGTGFRETQYF
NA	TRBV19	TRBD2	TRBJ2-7	TGTGCCAGTAGTAAGACTAGCGGGAGGGCTCGGTCCTACGAGCAGTACTTC	CASSKTSGRARSYEQYF
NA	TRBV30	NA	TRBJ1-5	TGTGCCTGGAGTATCTCGGGAGATCAGCCCCAGCATTTT	CAWSISGDQPQHF
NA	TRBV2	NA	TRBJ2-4	TGTGCCAGCAGTGACTCAGGGAAAAACATTCAGTACTTC	CASSDSGKNIQYF
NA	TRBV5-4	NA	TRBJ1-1	TGTGCCAGCAGCTTGGGACAGATGAACACTGAAGCTTTCTTT	CASSLGQMNTEAFF
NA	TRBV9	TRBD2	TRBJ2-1	TGTGCCAGCAGCGTAGCTACGAGCGGGGGGCTCAATGAGCAGTTCTTC	CASSVATSGGLNEQFF
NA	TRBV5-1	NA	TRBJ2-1	TGCGCCAGCAGCTTGGGGGGAGCGGAGAGCTCCTACAATGAGCAGTTCTTC	CASSLGGAESSYNEQFF
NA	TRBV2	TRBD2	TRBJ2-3	TGTGCCAGCTCCTTACTACCGGGACTAGCGGTTCAGGATACGCAGTATTTT	CASSLLPGLAVQDTQYF
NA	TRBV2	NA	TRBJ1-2	TGTGCCAGCACCCGACAGGTTAACTATGGCTACACCTTC	CASTRQVNYGYTF
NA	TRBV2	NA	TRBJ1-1	TGTGCCAGCATGACAAGGACTGAAGCTTTCTTT	CASMTRTEAFF
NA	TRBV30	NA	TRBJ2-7	TGTGCCTGGAGAACCCTGGACATCCCAACCTACGAGCAGTACTTC	CAWRTLDIPTYEQYF
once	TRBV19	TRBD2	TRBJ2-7	TGTGCCAGTAACGGGGGGACTCCCGAGCAGTACTTC	CASNGGTPEQYF
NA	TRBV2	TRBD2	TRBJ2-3	TGTGCCAGCAGTGAAGCGCCCCTGACTAGCGGGAGGGGTACGAGCACAGATACGCAGTATTTT	CASSEAPLTSGRGTSTDTQYF
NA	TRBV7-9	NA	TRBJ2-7	TGTGCCAGCAGCTTAGACCCAGGGTACTACGAGCAGTACTTC	CASSLDPGYYEQYF
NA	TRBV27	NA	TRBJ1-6	TGTGCCAGCAGTTTATCAGGCGGGCGAAGGGTCTATAATTCACCCCTCCACTTT	CASSLSGGRRVYNSPLHF
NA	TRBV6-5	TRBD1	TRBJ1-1	TGTGCCAGCAGTCGACAGGGGGGCCTGAACACTGAAGCTTTCTTT	CASSRQGGLNTEAFF
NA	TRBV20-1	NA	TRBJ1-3	TGCAGTGCTAGAGGGGAGAACACCATATATTTT	CSARGENTIYF
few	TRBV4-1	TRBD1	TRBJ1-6	TGCGCCAGCAGCCACGCAAGAGCGGACAGGGGTAATTCACCCCTCCACTTT	CASSHARADRGNSPLHF
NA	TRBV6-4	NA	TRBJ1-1	TGTGCCAGCAGTGAACAGGCCGGCGCTGAAGCTTTCTTT	CASSEQAGAEAFF
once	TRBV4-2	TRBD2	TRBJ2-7	TGTGCCAGCAGCCAGTTGGGGGGGGGAAGCTCCTACGAGCAGTACTTC	CASSQLGGGSSYEQYF
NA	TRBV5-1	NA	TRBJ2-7	TGCGCCAGCAGCTTGGTTTACGAGCAGTACTTC	CASSLVYEQYF
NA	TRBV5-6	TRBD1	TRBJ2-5	TGTGCCAGCAGCTTAGTCCCGGGACAGGGAGAGACCCAGTACTTC	CASSLVPGQGETQYF
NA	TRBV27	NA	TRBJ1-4	TGTGCCAGCAGTTGGGCGAATGGGGGGTTAGATGAAAAACTGTTTTTT	CASSWANGGLDEKLFF
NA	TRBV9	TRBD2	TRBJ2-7	TGTGCCAGCAGCGTAGGGCTAGCGGGGGGTGGGGAGCAGTACTTC	CASSVGLAGGGEQYF
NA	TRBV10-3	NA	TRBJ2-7	TGTGCCATCAGTGAGTCCCCGGGACAAACCTACGAGCAGTACTTC	CAISESPGQTYEQYF
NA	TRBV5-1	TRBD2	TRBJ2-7	TGCGCCAGCAGCTTAACCCAGACTAGCGGGGGCTACGAGCAGTACTTC	CASSLTQTSGGYEQYF
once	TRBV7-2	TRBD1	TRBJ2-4	TGTGCCAGCAGCCGGGACAGGGGGCCGGGAAACATTCAGTACTTC	CASSRDRGPGNIQYF
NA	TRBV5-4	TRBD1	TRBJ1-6	TGTGCCAGCAGCCCCGCGGGGGACAGGAAACTCCACTTT	CASSPAGDRKLHF
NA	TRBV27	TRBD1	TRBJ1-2	TGTGCCAGCAAAACCGGACAGGGAGGATATGGCTACACCTTC	CASKTGQGGYGYTF
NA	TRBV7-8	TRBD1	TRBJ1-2	TGTGCCAGCAGCCCGGGACAGTCAAGCTATGGCTACACCTTC	CASSPGQSSYGYTF
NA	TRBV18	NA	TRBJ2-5	TGTGCCAGCTCACGAAGCGGACAAGAGACCCAGTACTTC	CASSRSGQETQYF
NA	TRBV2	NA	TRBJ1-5	TGTGCCAGCAGTGTGGAGGGCGGCGGCAATCAGCCCCAGCATTTT	CASSVEGGGNQPQHF
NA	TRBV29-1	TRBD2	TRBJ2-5	TGCAGCGTAGCGGGGGGGAACGGGGAGACCCAGTACTTC	CSVAGGNGETQYF
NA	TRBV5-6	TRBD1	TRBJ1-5	TGTGCCAGCAGCGTGACAGGGCATCAGCCCCAGCATTTT	CASSVTGHQPQHF